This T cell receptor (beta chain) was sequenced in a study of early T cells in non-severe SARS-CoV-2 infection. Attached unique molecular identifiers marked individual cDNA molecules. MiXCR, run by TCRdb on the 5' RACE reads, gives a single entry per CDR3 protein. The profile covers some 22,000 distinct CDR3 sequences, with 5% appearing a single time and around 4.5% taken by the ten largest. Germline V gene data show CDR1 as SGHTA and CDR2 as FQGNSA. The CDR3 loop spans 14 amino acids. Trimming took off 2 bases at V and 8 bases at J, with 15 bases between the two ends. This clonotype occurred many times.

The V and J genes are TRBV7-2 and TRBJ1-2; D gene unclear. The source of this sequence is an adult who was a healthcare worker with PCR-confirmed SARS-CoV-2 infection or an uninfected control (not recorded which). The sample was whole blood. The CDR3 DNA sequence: TGTGCCAGCAGCTTAAGTATGGTCCCATCGGGCTACACCTTC. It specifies CASSLSMVPSGYTF.